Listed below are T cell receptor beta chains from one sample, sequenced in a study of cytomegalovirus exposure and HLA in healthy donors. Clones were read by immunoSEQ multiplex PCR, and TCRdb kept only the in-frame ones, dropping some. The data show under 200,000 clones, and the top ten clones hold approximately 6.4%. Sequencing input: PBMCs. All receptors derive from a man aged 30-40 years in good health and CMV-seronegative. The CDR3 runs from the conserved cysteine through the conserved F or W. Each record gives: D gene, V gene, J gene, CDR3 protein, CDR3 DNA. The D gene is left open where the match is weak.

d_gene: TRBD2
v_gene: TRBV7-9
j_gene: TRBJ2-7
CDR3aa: CASSLATSVRPYEQYF
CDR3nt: TGTGCCAGCAGCTTAGCCACTAGCGTCCGACCCTACGAGCAGTACTTC

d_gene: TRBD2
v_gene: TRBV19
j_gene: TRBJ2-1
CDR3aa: CASSILAGASDEQFF
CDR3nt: TGTGCCAGTAGTATCCTAGCGGGAGCATCAGATGAGCAGTTCTTC

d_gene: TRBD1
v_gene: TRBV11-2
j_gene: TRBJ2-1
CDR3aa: CASSFGQGSGIYNEQFF
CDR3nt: TGTGCCAGCAGCTTCGGACAGGGCAGTGGTATATACAATGAGCAGTTCTTC

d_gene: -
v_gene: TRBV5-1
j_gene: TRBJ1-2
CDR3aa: CASSRSAARYGYTF
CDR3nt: TGCGCCAGCAGCAGATCGGCAGCGCGCTATGGCTACACCTTC

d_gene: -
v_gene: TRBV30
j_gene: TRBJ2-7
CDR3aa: CAWTLKRFWFLSYEQYF
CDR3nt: TGTGCCTGGACTTTAAAAAGATTTTGGTTCCTCTCCTACGAGCAGTACTTC

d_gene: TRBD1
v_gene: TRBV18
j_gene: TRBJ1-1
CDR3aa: CASSPPTGGLNTEAFF
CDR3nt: TGTGCCAGCTCACCACCAACAGGGGGGCTAAACACTGAAGCTTTCTTT

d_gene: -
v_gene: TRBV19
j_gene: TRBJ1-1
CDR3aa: CASSPTGGRTEAFF
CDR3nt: TGTGCCAGTAGTCCTACGGGGGGCCGGACTGAAGCTTTCTTT

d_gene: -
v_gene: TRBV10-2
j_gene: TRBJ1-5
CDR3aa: CASTLRANQPQHF
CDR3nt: TGCGCCAGCACTCTGAGGGCCAATCAGCCCCAGCATTTT

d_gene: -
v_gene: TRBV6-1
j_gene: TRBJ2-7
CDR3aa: CASSEGRDEQYF
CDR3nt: TGTGCCAGCAGTGAAGGGAGGGACGAGCAGTACTTC

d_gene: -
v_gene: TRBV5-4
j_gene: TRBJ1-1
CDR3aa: CASSQNTEAFF
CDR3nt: TGTGCCAGCAGCCAGAACACTGAAGCTTTCTTT

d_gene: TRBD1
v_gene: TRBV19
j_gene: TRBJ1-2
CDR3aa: CASSSPPTGNYGYTF
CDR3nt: TGTGCCAGTAGTTCGCCACCGACAGGGAACTATGGCTACACCTTC

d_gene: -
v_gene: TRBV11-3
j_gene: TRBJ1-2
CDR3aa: CASSPTRGSYGYTF
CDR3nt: TGTGCCAGCAGCCCCACACGGGGGTCCTATGGCTACACCTTC

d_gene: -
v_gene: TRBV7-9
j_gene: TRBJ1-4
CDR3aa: CASSSGEPTGREKLFF
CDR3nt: TGTGCCAGCAGCTCAGGGGAGCCGACGGGGCGTGAAAAACTGTTTTTT

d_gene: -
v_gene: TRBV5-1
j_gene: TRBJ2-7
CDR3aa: CASSSEDFSRSSYEQYF
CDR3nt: TGCGCCAGCAGCTCCGAGGACTTCTCAAGGAGCTCCTACGAGCAGTACTTC

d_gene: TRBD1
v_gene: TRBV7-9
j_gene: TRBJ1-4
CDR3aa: CASSFTGATNEKLFF
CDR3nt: TGTGCCAGCAGCTTTACAGGGGCAACTAATGAAAAACTGTTTTTT

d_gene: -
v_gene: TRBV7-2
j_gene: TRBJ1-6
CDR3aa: CASSLAVPDSPLHF
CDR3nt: TGTGCCAGCAGCTTAGCGGTGCCGGATTCACCCCTCCACTTT

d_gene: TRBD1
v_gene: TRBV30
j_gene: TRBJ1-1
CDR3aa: CAWIARWDRLNTEAFF
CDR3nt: TGTGCCTGGATCGCGCGATGGGACAGACTGAACACTGAAGCTTTCTTT

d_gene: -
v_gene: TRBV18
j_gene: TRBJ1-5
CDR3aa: CASSPVGQPNQPQHF
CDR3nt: TGTGCCAGCTCACCGGTTGGACAGCCCAATCAGCCCCAGCATTTT

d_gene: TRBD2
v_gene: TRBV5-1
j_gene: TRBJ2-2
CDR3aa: CASSSLAGHTGELFF
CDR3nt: TGCGCCAGCAGTTCTCTAGCGGGGCACACCGGGGAGCTGTTTTTT

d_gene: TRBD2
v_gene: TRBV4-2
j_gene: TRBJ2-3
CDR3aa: CASSQLAGGPDTQYF
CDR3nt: TGTGCCAGCAGCCAGCTAGCGGGAGGGCCAGATACGCAGTATTTT

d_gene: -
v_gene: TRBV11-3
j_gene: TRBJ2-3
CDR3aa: CASSLAGGAGLPDTQYF
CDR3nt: TGTGCCAGCAGCTTAGCCGGGGGTGCGGGGTTGCCAGATACGCAGTATTTT

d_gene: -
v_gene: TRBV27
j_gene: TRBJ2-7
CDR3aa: CASAGARRGEQYF
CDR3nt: TGTGCCAGCGCCGGCGCGAGAAGGGGTGAGCAGTACTTC

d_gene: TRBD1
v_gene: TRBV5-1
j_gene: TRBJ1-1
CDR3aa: CASSLTGGLNTEAFF
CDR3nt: TGCGCCAGCAGCTTGACAGGGGGACTGAACACTGAAGCTTTCTTT

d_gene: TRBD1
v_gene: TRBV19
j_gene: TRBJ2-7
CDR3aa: CASSMSRGPNEQYF
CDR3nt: TGTGCCAGTAGTATGTCCAGGGGGCCTAACGAGCAGTACTTC

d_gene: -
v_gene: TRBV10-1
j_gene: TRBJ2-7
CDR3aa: CASSEGRGPDEQYF
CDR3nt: TGCGCCAGCAGTGAGGGCAGGGGCCCGGACGAGCAGTACTTC

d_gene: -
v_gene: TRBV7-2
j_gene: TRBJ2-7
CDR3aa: CASSLGRVLYEQYF
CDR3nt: TGTGCCAGCAGCTTGGGCAGGGTGCTATACGAGCAGTACTTC

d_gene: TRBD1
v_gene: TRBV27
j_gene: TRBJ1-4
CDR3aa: CASSLYGTGGRKLFF
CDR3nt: TGTGCCAGCAGTTTATACGGGACAGGGGGTAGGAAACTGTTTTTT

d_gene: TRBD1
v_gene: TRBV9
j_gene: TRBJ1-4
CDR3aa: CASSRTGDTEKLFF
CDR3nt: TGTGCCAGCAGCCGGACAGGGGACACGGAAAAACTGTTTTTT

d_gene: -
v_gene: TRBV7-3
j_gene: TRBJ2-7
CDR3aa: CASSPTGSRYEQYF
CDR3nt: TGTGCCAGCAGCCCCACAGGGTCTCGCTACGAGCAGTACTTC

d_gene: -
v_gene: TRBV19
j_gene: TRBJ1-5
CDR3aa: CASSIASPGGNQPQHF
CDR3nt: TGTGCCAGTAGTATAGCTAGTCCGGGGGGCAATCAGCCCCAGCATTTT

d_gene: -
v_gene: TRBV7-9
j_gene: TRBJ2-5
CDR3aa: CASSLGGLGETQYF
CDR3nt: TGTGCCAGCAGCTTAGGGGGACTTGGGGAGACCCAGTACTTC

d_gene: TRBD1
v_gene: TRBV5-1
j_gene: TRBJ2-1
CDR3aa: CASSTLGDSYNEQFF
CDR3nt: TGCGCCAGCAGTACACTCGGGGACAGCTACAATGAGCAGTTCTTC

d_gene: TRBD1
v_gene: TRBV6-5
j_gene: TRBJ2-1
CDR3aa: CASSYQDRASYNEQFF
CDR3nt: TGTGCCAGCAGTTACCAGGACAGGGCGTCCTACAATGAGCAGTTCTTC

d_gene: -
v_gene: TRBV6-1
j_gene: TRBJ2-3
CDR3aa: CASSGDTTDTQYF
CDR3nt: TGTGCCAGCAGTGGAGACACAACAGATACGCAGTATTTT

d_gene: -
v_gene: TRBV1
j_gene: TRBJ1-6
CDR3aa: CTSSHIWAPNSPLHF
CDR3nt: TGCACCAGCAGCCATATATGGGCTCCGAATTCACCCCTCCACTTT

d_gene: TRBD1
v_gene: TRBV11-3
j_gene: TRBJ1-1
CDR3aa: CASSLEAQGAEAFF
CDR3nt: TGTGCCAGCAGCTTAGAAGCGCAGGGGGCTGAAGCTTTCTTT

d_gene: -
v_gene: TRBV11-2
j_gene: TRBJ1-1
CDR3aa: CASSLDAAANTEAFF
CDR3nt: TGTGCCAGCAGCTTAGATGCGGCAGCGAACACTGAAGCTTTCTTT

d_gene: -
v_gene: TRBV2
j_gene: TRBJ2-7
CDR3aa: CASRPIQGSYEQYF
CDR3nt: TGTGCCAGCAGGCCCATACAGGGCTCCTACGAGCAGTACTTC

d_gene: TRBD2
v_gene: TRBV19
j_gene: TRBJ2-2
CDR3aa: CASRESGTNTGELFF
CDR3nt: TGTGCCAGTAGGGAGAGCGGGACTAACACCGGGGAGCTGTTTTTT

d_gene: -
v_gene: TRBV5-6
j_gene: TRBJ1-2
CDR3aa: CASSSGEGGYGYTF
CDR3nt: TGTGCCAGCAGCTCCGGGGAGGGAGGATATGGCTACACCTTC

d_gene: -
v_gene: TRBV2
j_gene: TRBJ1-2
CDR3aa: CASSDEQASYGYTF
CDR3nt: TGTGCCAGCAGTGATGAACAGGCATCCTATGGCTACACCTTC

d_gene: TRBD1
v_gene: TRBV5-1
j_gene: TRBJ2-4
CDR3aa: CASSLVFRGRTAKNIQYF
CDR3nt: TGCGCCAGCAGCCTGGTTTTCAGGGGGAGAACGGCCAAAAACATTCAGTACTTC

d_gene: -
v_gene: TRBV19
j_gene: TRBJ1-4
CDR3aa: CASSIWGSGHEEKLFF
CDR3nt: TGTGCCAGTAGTATTTGGGGATCGGGACATGAGGAAAAACTGTTTTTT

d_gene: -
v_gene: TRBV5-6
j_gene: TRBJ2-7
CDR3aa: CASSFLGPLSYEQYF
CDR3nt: TGTGCCAGCAGCTTTTTGGGGCCGCTATCCTACGAGCAGTACTTC

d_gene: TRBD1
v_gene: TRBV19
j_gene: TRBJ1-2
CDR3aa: CASSPGQGVTYGYTF
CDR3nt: TGTGCCAGTAGTCCTGGACAGGGGGTGACCTATGGCTACACCTTC

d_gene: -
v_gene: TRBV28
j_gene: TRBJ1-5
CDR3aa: CASSASRVSNQPQHF
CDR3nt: TGTGCCAGCAGTGCATCCAGGGTCAGCAATCAGCCCCAGCATTTT

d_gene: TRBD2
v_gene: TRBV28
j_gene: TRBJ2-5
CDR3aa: CASTQEGPSGFQETQYF
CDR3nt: TGTGCCAGCACCCAGGAGGGTCCTAGCGGATTCCAAGAGACCCAGTACTTC

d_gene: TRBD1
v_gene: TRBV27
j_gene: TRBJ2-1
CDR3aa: CASSPGGTGGNEQFF
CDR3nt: TGTGCCAGCAGTCCCGGCGGGACAGGGGGCAATGAGCAGTTCTTC

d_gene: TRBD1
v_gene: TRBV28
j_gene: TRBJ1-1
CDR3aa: CASSWDSHTEAFF
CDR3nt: TGTGCCAGCAGTTGGGACAGCCACACTGAAGCTTTCTTT

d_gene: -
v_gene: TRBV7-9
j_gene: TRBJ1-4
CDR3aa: CASSSRDRAPGGEKLFF
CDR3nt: TGTGCCAGCAGCTCCCGGGACCGGGCCCCGGGAGGCGAAAAACTGTTTTTT

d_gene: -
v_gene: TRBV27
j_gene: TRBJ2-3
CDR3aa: CASSFLPSSTDTQYF
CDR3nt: TGTGCCAGCAGCTTTCTACCCTCGAGCACAGATACGCAGTATTTT

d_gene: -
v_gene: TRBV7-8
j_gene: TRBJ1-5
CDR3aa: CASSLVAGNQPQHF
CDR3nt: TGTGCCAGCAGCTTAGTTGCCGGGAATCAGCCTCAGCATTTT

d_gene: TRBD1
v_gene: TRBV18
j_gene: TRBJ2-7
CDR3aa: CASSPVPNRDSYSYEQYF
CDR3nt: TGTGCCAGCTCACCTGTCCCAAACCGGGACAGCTACTCCTACGAGCAGTACTTC

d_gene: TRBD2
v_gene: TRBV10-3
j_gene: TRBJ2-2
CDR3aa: CAISEGLAGGKDTGELFF
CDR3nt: TGTGCCATCAGTGAGGGACTAGCGGGTGGTAAGGACACCGGGGAGCTGTTTTTT